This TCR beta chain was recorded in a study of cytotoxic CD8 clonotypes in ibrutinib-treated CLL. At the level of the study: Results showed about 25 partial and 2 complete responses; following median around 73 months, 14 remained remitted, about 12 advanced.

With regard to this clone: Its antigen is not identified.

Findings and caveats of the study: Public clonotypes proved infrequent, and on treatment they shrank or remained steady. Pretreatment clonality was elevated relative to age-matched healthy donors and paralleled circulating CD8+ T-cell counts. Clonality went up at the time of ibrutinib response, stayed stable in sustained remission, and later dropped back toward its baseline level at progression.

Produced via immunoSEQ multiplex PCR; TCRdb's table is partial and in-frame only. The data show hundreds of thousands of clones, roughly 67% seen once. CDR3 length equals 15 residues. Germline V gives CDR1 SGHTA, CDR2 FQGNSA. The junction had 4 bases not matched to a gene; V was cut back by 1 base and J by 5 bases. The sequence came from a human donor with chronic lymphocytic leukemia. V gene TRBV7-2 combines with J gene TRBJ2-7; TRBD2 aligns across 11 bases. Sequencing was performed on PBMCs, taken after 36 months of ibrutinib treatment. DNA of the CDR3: TGTGCCAGCAGCTTAGTGCTAGCGGGAGGCGACGAGCAGTACTTC. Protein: CASSLVLAGGDEQYF.